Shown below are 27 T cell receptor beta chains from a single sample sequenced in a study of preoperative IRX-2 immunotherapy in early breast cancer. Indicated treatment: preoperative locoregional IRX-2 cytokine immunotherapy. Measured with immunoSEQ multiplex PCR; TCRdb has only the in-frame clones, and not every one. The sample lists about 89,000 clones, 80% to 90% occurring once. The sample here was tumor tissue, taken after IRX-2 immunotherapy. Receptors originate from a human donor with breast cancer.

CDR3 protein: CASSSRVRKGGYTF. The CDR3 nucleotides are TGTGCCAGCAGCTCCCGGGTAAGGAAGGGAGGCTACACCTTC. The chain links TRBV11-3 to TRBJ1-2; D call uncertain. The V gene lost 4 bases and the J gene lost 8 bases, with 17 bases spanning the gap. Germline CDR1 is SGHNT and CDR2 is YENEEA. The CDR3 covers 14 residues.

The CDR3 region is CASSVGWGSSYEQYF. The DNA of the CDR3 is TGTGCCAGCAGCGTAGGGTGGGGGAGCTCCTACGAGCAGTACTTC. The chain employs TRBV9 and TRBJ2-7; D tentatively fits TRBD1 or TRBD2 (5 bases each). The CDR3 is 15 residues long. V lost 0 bases to trimming and J lost 0 bases, with 10 bases between them. Germline CDR1 and CDR2: SGDLS and YYNGEE.

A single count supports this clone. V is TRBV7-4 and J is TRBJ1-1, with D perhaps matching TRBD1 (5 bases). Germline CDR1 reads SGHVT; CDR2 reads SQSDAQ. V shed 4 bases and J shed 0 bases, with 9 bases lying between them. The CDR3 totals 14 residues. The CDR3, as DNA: TGTGCCAGCAGCTCGACAGTTATGAACACTGAAGCTTTCTTT. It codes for CASSSTVMNTEAFF.

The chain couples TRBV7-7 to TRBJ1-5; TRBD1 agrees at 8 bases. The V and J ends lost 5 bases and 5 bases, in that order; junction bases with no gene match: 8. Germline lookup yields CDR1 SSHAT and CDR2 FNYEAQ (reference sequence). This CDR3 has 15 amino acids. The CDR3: CASSQDVQGDQPQHF. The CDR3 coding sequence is TGTGCCAGCAGCCAAGATGTACAGGGGGATCAGCCCCAGCATTTT.

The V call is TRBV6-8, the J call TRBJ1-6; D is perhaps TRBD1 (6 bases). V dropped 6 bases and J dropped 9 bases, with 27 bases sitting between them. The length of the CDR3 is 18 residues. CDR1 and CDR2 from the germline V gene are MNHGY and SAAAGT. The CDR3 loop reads CASSYGLSRGGRTSPLHF. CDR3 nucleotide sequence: TGTGCCAGCAGCTATGGCCTCTCGCGGGGGGGGCGCACTTCACCCCTCCACTTT.

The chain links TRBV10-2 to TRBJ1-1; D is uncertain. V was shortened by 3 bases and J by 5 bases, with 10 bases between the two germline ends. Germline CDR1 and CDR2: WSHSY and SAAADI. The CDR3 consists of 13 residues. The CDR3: CASSEPTGTEAFF. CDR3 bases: TGCGCCAGCAGTGAACCTACCGGGACTGAAGCTTTCTTT.

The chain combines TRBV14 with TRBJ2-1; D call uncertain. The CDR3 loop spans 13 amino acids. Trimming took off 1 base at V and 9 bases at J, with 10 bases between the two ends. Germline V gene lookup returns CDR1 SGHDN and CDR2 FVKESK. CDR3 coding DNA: TGTGCCAGCAGCCAAGTGTTGTCTGGTGAGCAGTTCTTC. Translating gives CASSQVLSGEQFF.

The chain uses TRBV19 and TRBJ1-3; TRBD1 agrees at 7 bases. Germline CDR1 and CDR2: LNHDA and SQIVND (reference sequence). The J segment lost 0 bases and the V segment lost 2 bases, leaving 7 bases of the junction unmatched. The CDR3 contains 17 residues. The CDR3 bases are TGTGCCAGTAGTATAAGGACAGGCTTACTCTCTGGAAACACCATATATTTT. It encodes CASSIRTGLLSGNTIYF.

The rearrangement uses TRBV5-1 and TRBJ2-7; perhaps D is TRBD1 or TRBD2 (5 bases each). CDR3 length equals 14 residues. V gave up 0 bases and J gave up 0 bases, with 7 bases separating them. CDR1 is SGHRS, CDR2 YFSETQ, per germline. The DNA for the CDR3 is TGCGCCAGCAGCTTGGCGGGGACCTCCTACGAGCAGTACTTC. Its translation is CASSLAGTSYEQYF.

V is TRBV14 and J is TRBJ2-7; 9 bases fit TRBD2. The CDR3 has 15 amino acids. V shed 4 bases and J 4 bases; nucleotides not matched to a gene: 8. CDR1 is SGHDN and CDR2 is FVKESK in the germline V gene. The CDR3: CASSRSSGRQYEQYF. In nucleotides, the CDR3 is TGTGCCAGCAGCCGAAGTAGCGGGAGACAATACGAGCAGTACTTC.

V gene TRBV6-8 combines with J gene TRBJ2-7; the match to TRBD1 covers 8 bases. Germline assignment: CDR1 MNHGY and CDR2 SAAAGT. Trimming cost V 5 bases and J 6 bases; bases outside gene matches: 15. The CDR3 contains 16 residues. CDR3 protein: CASSRNLRDRFPEQYF. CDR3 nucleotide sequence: TGTGCCAGCAGTCGAAACCTCCGGGACAGGTTCCCCGAGCAGTACTTC.

CDR3 region: CASSLGGVQPQHF. DNA of the CDR3: TGCGCCAGCAGCTTGGGAGGTGTGCAGCCCCAGCATTTT. This chain joins TRBV4-1 and TRBJ1-5; no clear D gene. Trimming took off 5 bases at V and 7 bases at J, with 12 bases between the two ends. This CDR3 comprises 13 residues. Germline lookup yields CDR1 MGHRA and CDR2 YSYEKL.

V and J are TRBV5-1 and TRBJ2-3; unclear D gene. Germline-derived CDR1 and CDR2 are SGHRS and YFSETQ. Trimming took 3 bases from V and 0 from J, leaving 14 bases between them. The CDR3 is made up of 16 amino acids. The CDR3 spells CASSSASFASTDTQYF. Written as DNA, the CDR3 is TGCGCCAGCAGCTCTGCATCGTTTGCTAGCACAGATACGCAGTATTTT.

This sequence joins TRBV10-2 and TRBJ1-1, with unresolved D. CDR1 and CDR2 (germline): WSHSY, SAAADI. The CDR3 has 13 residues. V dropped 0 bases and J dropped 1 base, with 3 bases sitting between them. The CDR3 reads CASSESGNTEAFF. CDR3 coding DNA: TGCGCCAGCAGTGAGTCGGGGAACACTGAAGCTTTCTTT.

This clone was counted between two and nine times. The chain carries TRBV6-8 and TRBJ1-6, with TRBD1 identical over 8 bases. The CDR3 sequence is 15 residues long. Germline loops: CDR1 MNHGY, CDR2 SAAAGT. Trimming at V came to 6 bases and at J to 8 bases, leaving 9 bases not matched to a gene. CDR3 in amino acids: CASSRTGKGDSPLHF. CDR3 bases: TGTGCCAGCAGCAGGACAGGGAAGGGCGATTCACCCCTCCACTTT.

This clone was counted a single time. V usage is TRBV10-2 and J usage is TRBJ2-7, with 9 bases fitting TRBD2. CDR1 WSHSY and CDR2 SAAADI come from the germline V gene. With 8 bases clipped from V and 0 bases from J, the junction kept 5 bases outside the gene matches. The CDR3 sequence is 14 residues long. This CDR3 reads CASASGGLSYEQYF. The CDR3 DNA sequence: TGCGCCAGCGCCAGCGGGGGGCTCTCCTACGAGCAGTACTTC.

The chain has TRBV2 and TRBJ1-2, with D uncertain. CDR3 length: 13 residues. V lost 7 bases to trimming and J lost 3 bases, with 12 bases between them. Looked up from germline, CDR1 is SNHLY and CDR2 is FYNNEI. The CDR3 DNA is TGTGCCAGCAAGGGCAGGACGGACTATGGCTACACCTTC. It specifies CASKGRTDYGYTF.

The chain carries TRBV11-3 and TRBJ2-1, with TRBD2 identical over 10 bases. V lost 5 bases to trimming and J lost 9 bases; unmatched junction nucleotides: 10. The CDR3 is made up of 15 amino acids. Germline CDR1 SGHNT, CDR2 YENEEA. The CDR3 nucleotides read TGTGCCAGCAGCCCTAGCGGGAGATCATCGGGTGAGCAGTTCTTC. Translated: CASSPSGRSSGEQFF. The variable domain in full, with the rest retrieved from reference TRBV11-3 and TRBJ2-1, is EAGVVQSPRYKIIEKKQPVAFWCNPISGHNTLYWYLQNLGQGPELLIRYENEEAVDDSQLPKDRFSAERLKGVDSTLKIQPAELGDSAVYLCASSPSGRSSGEQFFGPGTRLTVL.

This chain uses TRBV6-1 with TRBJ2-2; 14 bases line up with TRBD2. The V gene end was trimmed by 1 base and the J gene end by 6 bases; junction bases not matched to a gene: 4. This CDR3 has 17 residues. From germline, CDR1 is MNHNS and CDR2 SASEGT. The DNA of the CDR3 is TGTGCCAGCAGTGAAGGGGGACTAGCGGGAGTTGCCGGGGAGCTGTTTTTT. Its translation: CASSEGGLAGVAGELFF.

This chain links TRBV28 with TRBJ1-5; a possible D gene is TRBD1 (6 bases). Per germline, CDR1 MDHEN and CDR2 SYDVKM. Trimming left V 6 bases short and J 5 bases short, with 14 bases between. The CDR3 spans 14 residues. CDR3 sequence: CASSSGTLDQPQHF. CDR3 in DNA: TGTGCCAGCAGCTCCGGGACACTAGATCAGCCCCAGCATTTT.

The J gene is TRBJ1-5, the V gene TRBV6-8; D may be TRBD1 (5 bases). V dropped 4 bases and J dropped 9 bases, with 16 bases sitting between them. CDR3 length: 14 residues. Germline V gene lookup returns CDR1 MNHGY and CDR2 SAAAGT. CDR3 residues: CASSLSGTQGPQHF. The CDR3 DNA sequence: TGTGCCAGCAGTTTGTCCGGGACTCAGGGGCCCCAGCATTTT.

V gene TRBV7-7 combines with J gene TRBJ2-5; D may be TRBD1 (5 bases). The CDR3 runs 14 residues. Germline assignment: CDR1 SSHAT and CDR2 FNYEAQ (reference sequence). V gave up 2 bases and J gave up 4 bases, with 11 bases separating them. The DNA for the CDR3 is TGTGCCAGCAGCTTAAATCAGGGTCGAGAGACCCAGTACTTC. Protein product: CASSLNQGRETQYF. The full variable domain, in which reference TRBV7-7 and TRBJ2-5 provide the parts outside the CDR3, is GAGVSQSPRYKVTKRGQDVTLRCDPISSHATLYWYQQALGQGPEFLTYFNYEAQPDKSGLPSDRFSAERPEGSISTLTIQRTEQRDSAMYRCASSLNQGRETQYFGPGTRLLVL.

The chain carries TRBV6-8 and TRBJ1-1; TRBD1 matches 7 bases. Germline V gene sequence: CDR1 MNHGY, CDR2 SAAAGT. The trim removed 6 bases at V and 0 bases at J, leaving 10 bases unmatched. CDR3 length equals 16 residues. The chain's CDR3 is CASRKEQGQMNTEAFF. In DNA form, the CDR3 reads TGTGCCAGCAGGAAAGAACAGGGACAGATGAACACTGAAGCTTTCTTT.

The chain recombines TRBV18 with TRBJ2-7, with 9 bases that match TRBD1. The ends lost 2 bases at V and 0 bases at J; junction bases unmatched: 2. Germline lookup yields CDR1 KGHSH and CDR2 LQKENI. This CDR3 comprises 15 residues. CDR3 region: CASSPGTGSSYEQYF. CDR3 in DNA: TGTGCCAGCTCACCAGGGACAGGGTCCTCCTACGAGCAGTACTTC.

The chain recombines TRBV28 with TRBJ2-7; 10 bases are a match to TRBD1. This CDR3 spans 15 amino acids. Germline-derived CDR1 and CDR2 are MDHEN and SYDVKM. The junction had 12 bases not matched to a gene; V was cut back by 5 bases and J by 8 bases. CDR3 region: CASSIQTGGPLKQYF. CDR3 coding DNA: TGTGCCAGCAGTATCCAGACAGGGGGCCCCCTGAAGCAGTACTTC.

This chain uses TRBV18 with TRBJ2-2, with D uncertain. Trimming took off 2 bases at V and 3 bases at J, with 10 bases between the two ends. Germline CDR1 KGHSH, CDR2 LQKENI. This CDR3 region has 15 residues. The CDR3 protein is CASSPSMEYTGELFF. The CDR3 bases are TGTGCCAGCTCACCAAGCATGGAGTACACCGGGGAGCTGTTTTTT.

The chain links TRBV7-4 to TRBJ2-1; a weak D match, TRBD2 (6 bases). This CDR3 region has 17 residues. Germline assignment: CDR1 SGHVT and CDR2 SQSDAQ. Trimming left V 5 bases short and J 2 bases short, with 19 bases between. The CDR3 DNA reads TGTGCCAGCAGCCCCCCGTCGGGGCGGGGAACCTACAATGAGCAGTTCTTC. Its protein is CASSPPSGRGTYNEQFF.